This is a list of T cell receptor beta chains from one sample in a study of early T cells in non-severe SARS-CoV-2 infection. TCRdb passed the 5' RACE reads through MiXCR, listing each CDR3 protein once. The data contain about 69,000 distinct CDR3 sequences, about 9% of them singletons. The sequencing sample was made of whole blood. The receptors stem from an adult who was a healthcare worker with PCR-confirmed SARS-CoV-2 infection or an uninfected control (not recorded which). Each CDR3 is given with its conserved first and last residue. D genes are given only for firm matches. Rows may omit the clone size; those that give it use once, few, many or a size class.

size | J | length | V | D | CDR3 | DNA
many | TRBJ2-5 | 15 | TRBV7-8 | TRBD2 | CASGGGTGGKETQYF | TGTGCCAGCGGCGGCGGGACCGGGGGGAAAGAGACCCAGTACTTC
many | TRBJ2-1 | 14 | TRBV20-1 | TRBD2 | CSASGLAGGNEQFF | TGCAGTGCTAGTGGCCTAGCGGGAGGAAATGAGCAGTTCTTC
many | TRBJ1-6 | 18 | TRBV14 | NA | CASSPTGGAGDGNSPLHF | TGTGCCAGCAGCCCGACGGGAGGGGCAGGGGATGGCAATTCACCCCTCCACTTT
NA | TRBJ2-1 | 13 | TRBV11-3 | NA | CVSSLEGNNEQFF | TGTGTCAGCAGCTTAGAGGGGAACAATGAGCAGTTCTTC
few | TRBJ1-5 | 11 | TRBV2 | NA | CASSEDGPQHF | TGTGCCAGCAGTGAAGACGGGCCCCAGCATTTT
few | TRBJ2-1 | 14 | TRBV18 | TRBD1 | CASSPSDREDEQFF | TGTGCCAGCTCACCCTCAGACAGGGAAGATGAGCAGTTCTTC
NA | TRBJ2-6 | 18 | TRBV19 | NA | CASKKWQGPFSGANVLTF | TGTGCCAGTAAGAAATGGCAGGGACCCTTCTCTGGGGCCAACGTCCTGACTTTC
many | TRBJ2-7 | 15 | TRBV19 | NA | CASSLNHAGSYEQYF | TGTGCCAGTAGTCTTAACCACGCGGGGTCCTACGAGCAGTACTTC
NA | TRBJ2-3 | 18 | TRBV4-2 | TRBD2 | CASSQDGLLAGRTDTQYF | TGTGCCAGCAGCCAAGATGGCCTTCTAGCGGGACGGACAGATACGCAGTATTTT
NA | TRBJ2-3 | 15 | TRBV7-6 | TRBD2 | CASSRSGGSTDTQYF | TGTGCCAGCAGCCGCTCGGGGGGAAGCACAGATACGCAGTATTTT
many | TRBJ1-2 | 17 | TRBV20-1 | TRBD1 | CSVLSLSGDRVSYGYTF | TGCAGTGTCCTTTCCCTTTCCGGGGACAGGGTATCCTATGGCTACACCTTC
NA | TRBJ2-3 | 15 | TRBV20-1 | NA | CSAFTGDSGTDTQYF | TGCAGTGCTTTTACAGGGGACTCTGGCACAGATACGCAGTATTTT
many | TRBJ2-3 | 14 | TRBV7-3 | NA | CASSLNGASDTQYF | TGTGCCAGCAGCTTAAACGGGGCTTCAGATACGCAGTATTTT
many | TRBJ2-6 | 15 | TRBV7-9 | NA | CASSRWDTGANVLTF | TGTGCCAGCAGCAGGTGGGACACTGGGGCCAACGTCCTGACTTTC
NA | TRBJ2-7 | 15 | TRBV5-1 | NA | CASSLGPMGSYEQYF | TGCGCCAGCAGCTTGGGCCCCATGGGTTCCTACGAGCAGTACTTC